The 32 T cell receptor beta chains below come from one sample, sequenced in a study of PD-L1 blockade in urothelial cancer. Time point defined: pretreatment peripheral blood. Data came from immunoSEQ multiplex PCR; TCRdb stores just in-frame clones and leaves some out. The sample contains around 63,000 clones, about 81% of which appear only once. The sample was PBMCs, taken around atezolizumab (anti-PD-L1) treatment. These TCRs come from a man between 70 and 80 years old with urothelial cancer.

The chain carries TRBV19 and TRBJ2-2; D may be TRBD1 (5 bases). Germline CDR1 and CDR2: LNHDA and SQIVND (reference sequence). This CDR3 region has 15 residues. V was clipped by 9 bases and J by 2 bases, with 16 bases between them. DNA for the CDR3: TGTGCCAGGCCACTAAGAGGACACAACACCGGGGAGCTGTTTTTT. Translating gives CARPLRGHNTGELFF.

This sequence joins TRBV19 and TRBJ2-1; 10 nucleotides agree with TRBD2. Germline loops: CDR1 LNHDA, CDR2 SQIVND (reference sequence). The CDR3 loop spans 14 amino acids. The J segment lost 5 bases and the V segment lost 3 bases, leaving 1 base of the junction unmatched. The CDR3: CASSMTSGHNEQFF. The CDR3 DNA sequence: TGTGCCAGTAGTATGACTAGCGGGCACAATGAGCAGTTCTTC.

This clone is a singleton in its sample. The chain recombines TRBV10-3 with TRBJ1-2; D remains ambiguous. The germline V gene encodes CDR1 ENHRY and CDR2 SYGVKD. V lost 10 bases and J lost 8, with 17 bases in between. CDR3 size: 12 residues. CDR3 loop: CATPRGRNGYTF. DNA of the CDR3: TGTGCCACGCCCCGTGGGAGGAACGGCTACACCTTC.

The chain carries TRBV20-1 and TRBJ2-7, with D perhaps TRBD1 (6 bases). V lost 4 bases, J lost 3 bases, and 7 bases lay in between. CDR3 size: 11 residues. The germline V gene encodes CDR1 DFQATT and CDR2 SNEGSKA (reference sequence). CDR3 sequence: CSATGDYEQYF. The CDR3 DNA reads TGCAGTGCTACAGGGGACTACGAGCAGTACTTC.

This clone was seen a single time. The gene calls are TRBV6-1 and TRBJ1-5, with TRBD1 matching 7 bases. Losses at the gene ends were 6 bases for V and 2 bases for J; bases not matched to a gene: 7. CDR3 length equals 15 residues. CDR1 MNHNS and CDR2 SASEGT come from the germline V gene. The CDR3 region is CASRTGPWGNQPQHF. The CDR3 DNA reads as TGTGCCAGCAGGACAGGGCCCTGGGGCAATCAGCCCCAGCATTTT.

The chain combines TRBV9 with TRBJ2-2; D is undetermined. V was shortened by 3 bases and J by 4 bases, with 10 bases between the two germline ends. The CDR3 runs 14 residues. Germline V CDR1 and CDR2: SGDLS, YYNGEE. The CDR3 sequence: CASSERLGTGELFF. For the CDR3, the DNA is TGTGCCAGCAGCGAGAGGTTGGGCACCGGGGAGCTGTTTTTT.

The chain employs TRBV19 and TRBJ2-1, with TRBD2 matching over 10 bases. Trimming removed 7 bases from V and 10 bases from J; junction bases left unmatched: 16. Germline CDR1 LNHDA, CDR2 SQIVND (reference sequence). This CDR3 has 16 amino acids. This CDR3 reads CASTDAASSGRREQFF. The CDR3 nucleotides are TGTGCCAGTACCGATGCGGCGTCTAGCGGGAGAAGGGAGCAGTTCTTC.

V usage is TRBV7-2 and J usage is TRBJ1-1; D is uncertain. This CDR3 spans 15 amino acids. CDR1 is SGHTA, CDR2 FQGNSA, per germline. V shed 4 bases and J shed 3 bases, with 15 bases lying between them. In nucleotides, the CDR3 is TGTGCCAGCAGCTATTCTATAACAGTGGACACTGAAGCTTTCTTT. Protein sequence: CASSYSITVDTEAFF.

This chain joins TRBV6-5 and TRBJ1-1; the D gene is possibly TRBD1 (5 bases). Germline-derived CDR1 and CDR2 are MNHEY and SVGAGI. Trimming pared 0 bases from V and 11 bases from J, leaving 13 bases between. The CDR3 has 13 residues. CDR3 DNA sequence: TGTGCCAGCAGTTACTCCTCAGGGTTTCAGGCTTTCTTT. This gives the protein CASSYSSGFQAFF.

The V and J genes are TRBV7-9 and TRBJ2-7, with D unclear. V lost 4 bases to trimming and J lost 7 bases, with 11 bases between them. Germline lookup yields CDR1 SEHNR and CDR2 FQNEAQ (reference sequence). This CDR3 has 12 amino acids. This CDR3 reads CASSSLGAEQYF. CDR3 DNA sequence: TGTGCCAGCAGCTCCCTCGGAGCGGAGCAGTACTTC. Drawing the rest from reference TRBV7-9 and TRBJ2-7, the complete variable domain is DTGVSQNPRHKITKRGQNVTFRCDPISEHNRLYWYRQTLGQGPEFLTYFQNEAQLEKSRLLSDRFSAERPKGSFSTLEIQRTEQGDSAMYLCASSSLGAEQYFGPGTRLTVT.

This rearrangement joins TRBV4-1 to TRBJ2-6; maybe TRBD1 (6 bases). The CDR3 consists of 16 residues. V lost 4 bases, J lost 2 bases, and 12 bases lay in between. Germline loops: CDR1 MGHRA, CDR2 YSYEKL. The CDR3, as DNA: TGCGCCAGCAGCCCCTTACAGGGCACTGGGGCCAACGTCCTGACTTTC. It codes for CASSPLQGTGANVLTF.

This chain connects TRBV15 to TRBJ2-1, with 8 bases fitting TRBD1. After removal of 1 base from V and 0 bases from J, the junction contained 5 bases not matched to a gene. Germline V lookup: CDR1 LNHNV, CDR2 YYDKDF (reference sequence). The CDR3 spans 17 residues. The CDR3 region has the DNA TGTGCCACCAGCAGAGTCAGGACAGGGAGCTCCTACAATGAGCAGTTCTTC. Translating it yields CATSRVRTGSSYNEQFF.

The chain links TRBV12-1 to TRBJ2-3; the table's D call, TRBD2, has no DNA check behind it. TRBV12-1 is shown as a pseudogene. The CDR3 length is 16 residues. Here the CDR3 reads CASSFAWTRRTDTQYF. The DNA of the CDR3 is TGTGCCAGCAGCTTTGCTTGGACTAGGAGAACAGATACGCAGTATTTT.

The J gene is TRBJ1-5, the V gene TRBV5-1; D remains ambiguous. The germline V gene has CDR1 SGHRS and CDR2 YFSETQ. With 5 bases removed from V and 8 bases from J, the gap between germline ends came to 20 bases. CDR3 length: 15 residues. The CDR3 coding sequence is TGCGCCAGCAGAACCTCTACAGATCCCTGGGAGCCCCAGCATTTT. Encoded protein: CASRTSTDPWEPQHF.

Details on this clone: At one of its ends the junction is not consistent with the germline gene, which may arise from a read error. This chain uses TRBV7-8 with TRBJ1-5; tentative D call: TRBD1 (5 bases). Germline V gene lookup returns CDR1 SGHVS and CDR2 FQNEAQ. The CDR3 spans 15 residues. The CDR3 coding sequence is TGTGCCAGCGGCTTAGGGTGGCGGGGGAATCAGCCCCAGCATTTT. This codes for CASGLGWRGNQPQHF.

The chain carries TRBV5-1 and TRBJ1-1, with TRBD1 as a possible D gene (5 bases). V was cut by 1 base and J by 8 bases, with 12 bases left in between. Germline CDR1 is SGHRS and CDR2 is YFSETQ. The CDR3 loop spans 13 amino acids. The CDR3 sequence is CASSLLQVGEAFF. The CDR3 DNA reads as TGCGCCAGCAGCTTGCTACAGGTAGGCGAAGCTTTCTTT.

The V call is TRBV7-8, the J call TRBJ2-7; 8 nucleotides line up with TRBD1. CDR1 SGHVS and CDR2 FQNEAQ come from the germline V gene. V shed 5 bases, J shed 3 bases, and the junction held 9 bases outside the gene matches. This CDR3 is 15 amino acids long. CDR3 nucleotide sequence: TGTGCCAGCAGCCTTCGGACAGGGTACTTCTACGAGCAGTACTTC. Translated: CASSLRTGYFYEQYF.

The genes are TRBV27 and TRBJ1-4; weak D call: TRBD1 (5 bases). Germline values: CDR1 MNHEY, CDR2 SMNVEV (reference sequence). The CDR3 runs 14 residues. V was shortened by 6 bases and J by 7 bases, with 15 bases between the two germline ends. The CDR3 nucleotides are TGTGCCAGCAGCCTCTTTCCCGGGGGTGAAAAACTGTTTTTT. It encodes CASSLFPGGEKLFF. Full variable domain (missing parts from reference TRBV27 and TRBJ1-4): EAQVTQNPRYLITVTGKKLTVTCSQNMNHEYMSWYRQDPGLGLRQIYYSMNVEVTDKGDVPEGYKVSRKEKRNFPLILESPSPNQTSLYFCASSLFPGGEKLFFGSGTQLSVL.

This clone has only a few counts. CDR3 in amino acids: CASSPEGASGYTF. CDR3 in DNA: TGTGCCAGTAGTCCGGAGGGGGCGAGTGGCTACACCTTC. The chain employs TRBV19 and TRBJ1-2; 7 positions match TRBD1. With 5 bases clipped from V and 7 bases from J, the junction kept 7 bases outside the gene matches. Germline assignment: CDR1 LNHDA and CDR2 SQIVND (reference sequence). The CDR3 totals 13 residues.

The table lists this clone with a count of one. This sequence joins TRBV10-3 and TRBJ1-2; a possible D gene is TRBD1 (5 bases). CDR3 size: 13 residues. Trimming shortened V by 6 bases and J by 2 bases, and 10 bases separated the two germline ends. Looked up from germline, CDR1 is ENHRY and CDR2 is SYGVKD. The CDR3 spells CAISATDNYGYTF. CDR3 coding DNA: TGTGCCATCAGCGCGACAGACAACTATGGCTACACCTTC.

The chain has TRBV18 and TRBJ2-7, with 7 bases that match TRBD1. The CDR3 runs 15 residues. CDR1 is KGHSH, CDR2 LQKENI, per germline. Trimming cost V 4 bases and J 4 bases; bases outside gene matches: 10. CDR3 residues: CASSRPGTEIYEQYF. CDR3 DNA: TGTGCCAGCTCACGACCAGGGACAGAGATATACGAGCAGTACTTC.

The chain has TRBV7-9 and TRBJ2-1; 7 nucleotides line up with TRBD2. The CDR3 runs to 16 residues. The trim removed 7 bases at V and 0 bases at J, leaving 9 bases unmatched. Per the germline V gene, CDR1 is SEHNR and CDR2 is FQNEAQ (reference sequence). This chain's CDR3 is CASTPPGGSSYNEQFF. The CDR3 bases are TGTGCCAGCACCCCACCTGGCGGGAGCTCCTACAATGAGCAGTTCTTC.

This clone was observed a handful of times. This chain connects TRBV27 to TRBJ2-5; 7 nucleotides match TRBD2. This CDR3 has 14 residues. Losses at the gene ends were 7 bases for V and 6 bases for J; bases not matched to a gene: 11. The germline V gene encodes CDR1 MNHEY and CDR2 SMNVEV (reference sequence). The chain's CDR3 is CASNSREAGKTQYF. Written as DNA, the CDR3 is TGTGCCAGCAATTCTCGGGAGGCGGGGAAGACCCAGTACTTC.

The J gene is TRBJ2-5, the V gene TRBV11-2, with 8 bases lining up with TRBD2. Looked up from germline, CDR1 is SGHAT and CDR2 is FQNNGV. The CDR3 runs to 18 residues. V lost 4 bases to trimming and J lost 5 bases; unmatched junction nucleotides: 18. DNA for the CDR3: TGTGCCAGCAGCTCCACCGGGACTAGAAATTTTCTCGAGGAGACCCAGTACTTC. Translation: CASSSTGTRNFLEETQYF.

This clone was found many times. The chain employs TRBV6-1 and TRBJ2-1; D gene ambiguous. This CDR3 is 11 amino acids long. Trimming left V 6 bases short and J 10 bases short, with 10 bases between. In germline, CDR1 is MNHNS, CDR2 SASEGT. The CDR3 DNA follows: TGTGCCAGCAGGCAGGCTGGCGAGCAGTTCTTC. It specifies CASRQAGEQFF.

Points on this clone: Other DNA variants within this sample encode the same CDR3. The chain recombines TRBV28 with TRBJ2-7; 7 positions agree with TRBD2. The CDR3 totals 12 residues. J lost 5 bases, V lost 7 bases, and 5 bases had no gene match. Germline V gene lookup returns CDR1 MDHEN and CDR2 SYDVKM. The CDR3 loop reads CASTPGGHEQYF. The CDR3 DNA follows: TGTGCCAGCACCCCGGGGGGACACGAGCAGTACTTC.

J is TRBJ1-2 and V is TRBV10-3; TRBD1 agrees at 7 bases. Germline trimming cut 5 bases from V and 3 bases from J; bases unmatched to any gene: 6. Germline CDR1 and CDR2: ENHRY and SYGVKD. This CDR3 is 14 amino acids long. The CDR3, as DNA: TGTGCCATCAGTACCGGGACAGTGTACTATGGCTACACCTTC. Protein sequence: CAISTGTVYYGYTF.

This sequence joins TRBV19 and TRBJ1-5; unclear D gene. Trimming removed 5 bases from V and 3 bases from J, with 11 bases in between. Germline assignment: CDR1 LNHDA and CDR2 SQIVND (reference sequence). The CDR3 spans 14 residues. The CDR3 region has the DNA TGTGCCAGTAGTCGGGAACAGTCCAATCAGCCCCAGCATTTT. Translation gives CASSREQSNQPQHF.

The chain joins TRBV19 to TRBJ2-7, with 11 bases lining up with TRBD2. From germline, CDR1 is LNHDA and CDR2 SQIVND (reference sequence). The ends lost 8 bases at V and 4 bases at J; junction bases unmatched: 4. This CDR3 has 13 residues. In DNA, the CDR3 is TGTGCCAGTTCTACTAGCGGGAGTTACGAGCAGTACTTC. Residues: CASSTSGSYEQYF.

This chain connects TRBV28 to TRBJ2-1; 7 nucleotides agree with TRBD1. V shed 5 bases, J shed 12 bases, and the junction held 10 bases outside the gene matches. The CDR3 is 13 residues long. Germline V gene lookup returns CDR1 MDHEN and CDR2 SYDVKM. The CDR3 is CASSPAWTGLQFF. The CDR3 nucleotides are TGTGCCAGCAGTCCTGCCTGGACAGGCTTGCAGTTCTTC. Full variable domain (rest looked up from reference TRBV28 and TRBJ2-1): DVKVTQSSRYLVKRTGEKVFLECVQDMDHENMFWYRQDPGLGLRLIYFSYDVKMKEKGDIPEGYSVSREKKERFSLILESASTNQTSMYLCASSPAWTGLQFFGPGTRLTVL.

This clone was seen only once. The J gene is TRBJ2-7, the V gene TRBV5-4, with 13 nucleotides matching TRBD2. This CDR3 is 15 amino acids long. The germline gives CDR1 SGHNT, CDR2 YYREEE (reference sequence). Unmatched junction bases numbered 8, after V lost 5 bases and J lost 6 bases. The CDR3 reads CASSFQGLAGAEQYF. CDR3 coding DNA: TGTGCCAGCAGTTTCCAAGGACTAGCGGGAGCCGAGCAGTACTTC.

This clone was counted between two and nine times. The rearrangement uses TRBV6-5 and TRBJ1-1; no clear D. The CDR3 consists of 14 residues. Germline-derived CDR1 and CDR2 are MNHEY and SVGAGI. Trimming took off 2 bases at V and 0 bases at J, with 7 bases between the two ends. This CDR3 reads CASSYGGLNTEAFF. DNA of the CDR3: TGTGCCAGCAGTTACGGAGGGCTGAACACTGAAGCTTTCTTT.